This T cell receptor beta chain stems from a study of T cells in localized non-small cell lung cancer. This clone was seen just once. No antigen is known for it. Study results and limitations: There were a median roughly 54 of the top 100 tumor clones appearing in adjacent lung. Multi-region tumor sequencing was not done, so intratumor heterogeneity could not be excluded.

Sequencing used immunoSEQ multiplex PCR; TCRdb keeps in-frame clones, though not all of them. The repertoire holds 12,000 or so clones, with approximately 81% as singletons. Germline CDR1 is GTSNPN and CDR2 is SVGIG (reference sequence). The CDR3 contains 15 residues. The V gene lost 1 base and the J gene lost 0 bases, with 7 bases spanning the gap. The receptor was derived from a male donor at least 60 years old with stage I lung adenocarcinoma. The genes are TRBV30 and TRBJ2-6, with D perhaps matching TRBD1 (6 bases). The sequences come from peripheral blood, collected before any cancer treatment. This CDR3 reads CAWSGGGSGANVLTF. As DNA, the CDR3 is TGTGCCTGGAGTGGAGGGGGCTCTGGGGCCAACGTCCTGACTTTC.